This is a list of T cell receptor beta chains from one sample in a study of shared clonotypes between healthy human individuals. Sequenced by immunoSEQ multiplex PCR; TCRdb stores in-frame clones only, minus some. The table lists a few hundred thousand clones, around 67% of them singletons, with roughly 10% in the top ten. Sequences were obtained from memory CD4+ T cells sorted from blood. The receptors were sampled from a man aged 25 to 40 in good health. The CDR3 runs from the conserved cysteine through the conserved F or W.

V gene,J gene,CDR3 protein
TRBV14,TRBJ2-7,CASSRGTDWSAYEQYF
TRBV7-3,TRBJ2-1,CASSPSARVEQFF
TRBV7-9,TRBJ2-7,CASSLGGARYEQYF
TRBV7-2,TRBJ1-1,CASSPRGGLLTEAFF
TRBV19,TRBJ2-7,CASSATSGKRAYEQYF
TRBV4-3,TRBJ2-1,CASSQETVYNEQFF
TRBV6-6,TRBJ2-7,CASSGVSYEQYF
TRBV5-1,TRBJ2-2,CASSRGRTNTGELFF
TRBV20-1,TRBJ2-7,CSASQGVWQYF
TRBV19,TRBJ2-1,CASSIGPNNEQFF